This T cell receptor beta chain was observed in a study of post-analysis software for immune sequencing data. Unique molecular identifiers had been added to the TCR beta cDNA libraries. In TCRdb, the PCR reads were re-called with MiXCR into one record per CDR3 protein. The table records about 500,000 distinct CDR3 sequences, around 40% of them present only once. Only a few counts were recorded for this clonotype. Antigen unknown. CDR3 length equals 11 residues. CDR1 and CDR2 from the germline V gene are MNHNY and SVGAGI (reference sequence). Deletions cut 5 bases from V and 6 bases from J, with 7 bases between. Study-wide results and limits: A handful of TRBV segments were significantly more frequent in patients than in controls. TRBV5-6, TRBV5-1 and TRBV20-1 were among these segments.

The V and J genes are TRBV6-6 and TRBJ1-2; no firm D call. This TCR was recovered from a girl aged 5-17 years with multiple sclerosis. The sample taken for sequencing was blood. The CDR3 loop is CASSIRNGYTF. For the CDR3, the DNA is TGTGCCAGCAGTATCAGGAATGGCTACACCTTC.